This T cell receptor (beta chain) was obtained from a study of tumor-infiltrating lymphocytes in primary liver carcinoma (dated by TCRdb to about 2017). About the full investigation: The five patients, three men and two women aged 30 to 69 years, had hepatocellular carcinoma (four) or combined HCC and intrahepatic cholangiocarcinoma (one). The five patients had tumors of stage T1-T3 N0M0, with maximum diameters ranging from roughly 4.2 to 11 cm. Roughly 3.5 to 8 million productive TCRbeta reads were obtained per sample, and no significant difference in read depth was found between tissue types. For each liver tumor, the study sampled five regions along with adjacent normal tissue and blood, and applied TCRbeta repertoire sequencing, expression microarrays and whole-exome sequencing. TCRbeta repertoire sequencing covered roughly 35 specimens from 5 patients: around 25 tumor regions, 5 adjacent noncancerous liver tissues and 5 peripheral blood samples. The roughly 25 tumor region samples were profiled with Agilent mRNA microarrays so that TCRbeta repertoire diversity could be related to the local molecular phenotype. Reproducibility between technical replicate repertoires was high, with correlation coefficients above 0.95 and mean shared-clone rates about 0.9. Overall results and qualifications from the work: The study included only five patients, and the authors note findings should be validated in a larger study. Only about 7.5-25% of top clones were found in all five regions of a tumor, suggesting spatial heterogeneity of tumor-infiltrating T cells. Since the samples were bulk and unsorted, there was no way to compare CD4+ and CD8+ T cell repertoires. Compared with blood, tumors had a significantly larger share of the repertoire taken up by the top 250 clones (p = 0.039). Because sequencing covered only the TCR beta chain and unpaired alpha chains were not captured, true repertoire diversity is likely underestimated. Repertoire overlap was found to be higher between tumor regions (mean approximately 35%) than between tumor-adjacent (roughly 17%) or tumor-blood (14%) pairs, consistent with antigen-driven expansion.

Without any cell sorting, total RNA and DNA were co-extracted from about 20-30 mg of bulk tissue using the AllPrep DNA/RNA mini kit. Between November 2015 and March 2016, a few patients in China with histopathologically diagnosed primary liver carcinoma had surgical resection. At the time of sampling, the patients had chronic HBV infection and had not received any treatment. Five spatially separated regions were sampled per tumor: superior, inferior, left-lateral and right-lateral poles, plus the tumor centre. Histology showed that every tumor sample contained more than 80% viable tumor cells. Fresh tumor and adjacent tissue pieces were bisected; one half was stored in RNAlater at -80°C, the other sent for histology. As for this clonotype: This receptor's antigen is unknown. An end of the junction does not agree with germline; a read error may underlie this.

Using a constant-region primer and ProtoScript II reverse transcriptase, TCRbeta-specific cDNA was reverse-transcribed from roughly 500 ng total RNA. TCRbeta libraries were built with three nested multiplex PCR rounds, a slightly modified ARM-PCR procedure. Sample barcodes and Illumina adapters were added in a final 25-cycle PCR with Deep VentR polymerase. Amplicons of 200-500 bp were gel-purified with a QIAquick gel extraction kit before sequencing. TCRbeta amplicons were sequenced on an Illumina HiSeq 2500 with 250-bp paired-end reads. Concerning the study's data processing: To recover full CDR3 sequences, reads were quality-trimmed using Trimmomatic v0.33 and paired reads were then merged using FLASH v1.2.11. MiGEC v1.2.1b assigned V, D and J germline segments to the rearranged TCRbeta sequences. Clonotype statistics, along with Shannon-Wiener diversity indices, were calculated using VDJtools v1.0.0. Except for diversity analysis, only the 250 most abundant clonotypes of each sample were used in subsequent analyses to reduce sampling bias. TCRdb itself trimmed the public reads at Q25 with fastp, ran MiXCR and retained productive beta chains. Under each unique CDR3 protein, matching rows form one entry showing the most common genes and DNA. The V and J calls were not made by the authors but by TCRdb's processing. A total of about 99,000 distinct CDR3 sequences appear in this sample, around three quarters of them only once. Jointly, the top ten make up around 9.1% of the sample.

The sample was liver tumor tissue from sampling region 5. According to the study, the label for this sample's cell subset or site signals: tumor region T5, tumor centre. This receptor was obtained from an older woman with primary liver carcinoma and hepatitis B virus infection.

The CDR3 region reads CAISFVASGRDNEQFF. The DNA sequence follows: TGTGCCATCAGTTTTGTGGCTAGCGGGAGGGACAATGAGCAGTTCTTC. In this chain, TRBV12-3 or TRBV12-4 is recombined with TRBJ2-1; TRBD2 matches 12 bases in the middle. The CDR3 holds 16 amino acids from the cysteine to the phenylalanine. Only the CDR3 part of the read is kept: 48 bases, read in frame from the first base.